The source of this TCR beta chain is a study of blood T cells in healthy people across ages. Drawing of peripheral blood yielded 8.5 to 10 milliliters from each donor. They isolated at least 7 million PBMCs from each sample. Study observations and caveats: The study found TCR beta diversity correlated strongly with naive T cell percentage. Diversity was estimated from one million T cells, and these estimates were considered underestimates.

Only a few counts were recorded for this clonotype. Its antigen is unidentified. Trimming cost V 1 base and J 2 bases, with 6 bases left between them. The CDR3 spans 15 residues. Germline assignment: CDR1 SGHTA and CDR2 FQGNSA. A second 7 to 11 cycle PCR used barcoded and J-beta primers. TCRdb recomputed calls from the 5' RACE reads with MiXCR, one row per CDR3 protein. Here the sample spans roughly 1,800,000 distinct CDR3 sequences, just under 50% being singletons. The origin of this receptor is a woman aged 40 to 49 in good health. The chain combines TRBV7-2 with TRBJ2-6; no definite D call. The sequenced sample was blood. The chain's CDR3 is CASSLGPAGANVLTF. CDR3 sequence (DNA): TGTGCCAGCAGCTTAGGGCCAGCTGGGGCCAACGTCCTGACTTTC.